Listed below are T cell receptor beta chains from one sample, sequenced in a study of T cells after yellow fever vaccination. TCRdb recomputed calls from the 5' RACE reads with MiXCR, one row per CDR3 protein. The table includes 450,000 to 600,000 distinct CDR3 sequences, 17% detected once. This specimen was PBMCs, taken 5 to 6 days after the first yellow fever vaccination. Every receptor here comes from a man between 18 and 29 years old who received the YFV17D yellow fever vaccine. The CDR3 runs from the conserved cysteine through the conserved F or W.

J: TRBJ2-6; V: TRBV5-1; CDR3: CASSKGHLSDTGANVLTF
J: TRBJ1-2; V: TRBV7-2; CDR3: CASSWGQEGGYTF
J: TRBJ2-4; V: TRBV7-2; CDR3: CATAGAKNIQYF
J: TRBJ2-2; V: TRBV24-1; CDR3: CATSTSTGNANTGELFF
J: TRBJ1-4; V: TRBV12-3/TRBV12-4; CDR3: CASSFLTPRGELFF
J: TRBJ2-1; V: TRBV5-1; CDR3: CASSSGTSGGLYNEQFF
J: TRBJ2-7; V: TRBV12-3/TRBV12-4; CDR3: CASSLSLIPYEQYF
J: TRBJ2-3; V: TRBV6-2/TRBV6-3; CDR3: CASSYNAGGPDTQYF
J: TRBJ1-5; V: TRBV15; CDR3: CATSRPSGRFDQPQHF
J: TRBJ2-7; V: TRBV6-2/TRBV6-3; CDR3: CASSYQRTSGVSYEQYF
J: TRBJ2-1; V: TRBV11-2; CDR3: CASSPGRMGGTVFREQFF
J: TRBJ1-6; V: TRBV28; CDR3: CASSLSGASPLHF
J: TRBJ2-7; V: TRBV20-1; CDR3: CSARRTGAIYERYF
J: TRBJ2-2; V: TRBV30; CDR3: CAWNGGGTGELFF
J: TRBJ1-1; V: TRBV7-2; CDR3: CASSPQGGTEAFF
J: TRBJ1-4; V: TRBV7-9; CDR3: CASSPGQGLEKLFF
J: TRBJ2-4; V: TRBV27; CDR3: CASSLDATGAAKNIQYF
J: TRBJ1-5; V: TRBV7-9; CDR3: CASSRDSHSNQPQHF
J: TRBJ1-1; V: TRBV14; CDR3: CASSHHRGRGNTEAFF
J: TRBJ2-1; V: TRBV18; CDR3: CASSPLDEQFF
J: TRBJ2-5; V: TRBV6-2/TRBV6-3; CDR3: CASSYSLPGPRETQYF
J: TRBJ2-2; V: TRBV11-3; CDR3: CASRRTGAGELFF
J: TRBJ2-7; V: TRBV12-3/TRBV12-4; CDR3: CASCTPGHPGCEQYF
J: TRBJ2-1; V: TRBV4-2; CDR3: CASSQDGRTSGLRGDEQFF
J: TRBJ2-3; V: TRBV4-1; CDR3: CASSQEAGVTDTQYF
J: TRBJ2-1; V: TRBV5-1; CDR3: CASSFRTSLNEQFF
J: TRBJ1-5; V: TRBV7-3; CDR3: CASSLMLIDRRSNQPQHF
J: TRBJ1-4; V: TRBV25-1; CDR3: CASSDRNPQSNEKLFF
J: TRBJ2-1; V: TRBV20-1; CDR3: CSAPPGKDSYNEQFF
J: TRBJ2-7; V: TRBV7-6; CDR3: CASSPQGLAGEQYF
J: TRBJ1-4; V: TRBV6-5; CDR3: CASSYFQGAKLFF
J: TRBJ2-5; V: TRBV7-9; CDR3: CASNHSSPQETQYF
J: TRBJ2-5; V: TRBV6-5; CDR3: CASSLSRSRTAGQTQYF
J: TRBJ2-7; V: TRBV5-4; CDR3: CASSSKTGGADEQYF
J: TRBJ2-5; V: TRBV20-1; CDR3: CSAAPGQETQYF
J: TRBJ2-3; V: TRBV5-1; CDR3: CASSLLRREGPDTQYF
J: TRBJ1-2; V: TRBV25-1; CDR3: CASSDQRGLVHGYTF
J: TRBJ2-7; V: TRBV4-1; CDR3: CASSVRDTNYEQYF
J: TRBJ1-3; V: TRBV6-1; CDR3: CASSRTGAGNTIYF
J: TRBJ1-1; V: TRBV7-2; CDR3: CASSFWRANTEAFF